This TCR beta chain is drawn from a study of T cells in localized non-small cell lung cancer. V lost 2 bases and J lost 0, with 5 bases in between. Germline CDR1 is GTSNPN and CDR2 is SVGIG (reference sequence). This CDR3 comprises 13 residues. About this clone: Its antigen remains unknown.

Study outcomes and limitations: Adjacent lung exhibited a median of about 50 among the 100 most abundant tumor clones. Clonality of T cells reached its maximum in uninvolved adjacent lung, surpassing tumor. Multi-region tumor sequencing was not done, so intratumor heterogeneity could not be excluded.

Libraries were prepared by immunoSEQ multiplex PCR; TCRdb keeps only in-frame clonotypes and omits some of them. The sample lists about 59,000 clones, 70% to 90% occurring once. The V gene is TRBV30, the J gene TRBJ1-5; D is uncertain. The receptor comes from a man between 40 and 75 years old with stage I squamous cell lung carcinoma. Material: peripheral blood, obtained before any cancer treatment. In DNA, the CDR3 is TGTGCCTGGAGTAAGGATAGCAATCAGCCCCAGCATTTT. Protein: CAWSKDSNQPQHF.